This TCR beta chain was recorded in a study of OX40 agonist ivuxolimab in advanced cancers. For the wider study: Ivuxolimab was a fully human IgG2 agonistic monoclonal antibody targeting the costimulatory receptor OX40 (CD134). Intravenous ivuxolimab was administered to patients every 2 weeks at six dose levels: 0.01, 0.1, 0.3, 1.5, 3 and 10 mg/kg. Of the 50 or so patients in dose escalation, about 20 had hepatocellular carcinoma, some 15 had melanoma, 9 had renal cell carcinoma and 9 had head and neck cancer. The dose-escalation cohort was approximately 83% male with a mean age of roughly 60 years, ranging from roughly 20 to 80. Prior anti-PD-1, anti-PD-L1 or anti-CTLA-4 therapy was permitted, and checkpoint inhibitors had been received by about 37% of dose-escalation patients. Partial responses occurred in three dose-escalation patients: two with cutaneous melanoma and one with hepatocellular carcinoma. Peripheral TCRbeta sequencing was intended to test whether TCR sequence diversity was altered and clonal T-cell expansion was caused by ivuxolimab. The monotherapy dose-escalation portion (N ≈ 55 patients) of the phase I ivuxolimab trial is reported in the paper. The investigation overall reported the following: Which antigens the clonally expanded peripheral T cells were specific for was not determined. Clonal expansion of both CD4+ and CD8+ blood T cells was observed from baseline to week 6 at doses 0.1 to 3.0 mg/kg. On average, CD8+ T cells showed more expanded clones than CD4+ T cells after ivuxolimab. Low levels of normalized T-cell clonal expansion were also shown by some nonresponding patients. In partial responders in the 0.1-3.0 mg/kg groups, normalized peripheral clonal expansion was found to be among the lowest, especially among CD8+ T cells.

The trial excluded patients who had a history of autoimmune disease or were on systemic immunosuppression. Peripheral blood for TCR sequencing was collected from all dose cohorts at baseline, on cycle 4 day 1, and on cycle 7 day 1. The samples were taken from a phase I, first-in-human, multicenter, open-label dose-escalation trial of ivuxolimab. Adults with locally advanced or metastatic melanoma, renal cell, hepatocellular, or head and neck squamous cell carcinoma were enrolled in the trial. Before TCR sequencing, CD4+ and CD8+ T cells were separately sorted from peripheral blood. Points on this clone: There is no known antigen for this receptor. Per-base quality was not reported, and no clone a single base away is much larger than it.

To sequence the TCRbeta CDR3 region, genomic DNA was isolated from the sorted cells. The immunoSEQ Assay was used for sequencing of TCRbeta CDR3 regions. Here the immuneACCESS table is served through TCRdb, limited to in-frame sequences with V and J called. Missing clones are a known gap in these copies; in checked studies unresolved V genes cover under half, and the rest lacks a known reason. The sample includes tens of thousands of clones, with 84% observed a single time. Clones ranked in the top ten supply roughly 4.5% of the sample. In the germline V gene, CDR1 corresponds to SGHNT and CDR2 to YENEEA. Measured from the cysteine to the phenylalanine, the CDR3 is 11 residues long. The kept DNA is CDR3 alone, 33 bases in frame from the first base. The germline V end is reduced by 6 bases and the J end by 5 bases; junction bases left unmatched: 0.

The V and J segments used are TRBV11-3 and TRBJ2-5, and TRBD2 aligns with 7 junction nucleotides. The sequences come from CD4+ or CD8+ T cells sorted from blood, collected in a trial of the OX40 agonist ivuxolimab. The sequence was obtained from an adult with an advanced solid tumor such as melanoma, head and neck, liver or kidney cancer. The DNA reads as follows: TGTGCCAGCAGAGCGGGGGAGACCCAGTACTTC. Its translation reads: CASRAGETQYF.